The sample holds a few counts of the clone carrying this TCR beta chain. Its cognate antigen is unknown. These data originate in a study of blood T cells in healthy people across ages. The study's findings and limits: The CMV status of each donor remained undetermined, and this could have confounded shifts in expanded clonotypes.

The V gene end was trimmed by 0 bases and the J gene end by 3 bases; junction bases not matched to a gene: 4. This CDR3 comprises 15 residues. Germline loops: CDR1 LGHNA, CDR2 YSLEER. Through a sample-barcoded 5' primer and a J-beta primer mix, a second PCR was run for about 6 to 11 cycles. TCRdb reprocessed the 5' RACE reads via MiXCR and lists one record per CDR3 protein. There are about 560,000 distinct CDR3 sequences in the sample; roughly a quarter occur only once, and approximately 4% lies in the top ten. Another study also made use of these data, one on T cells of mothers and their children.

The chain links TRBV4-3 to TRBJ2-7, with 8 bases fitting TRBD2. The sequenced material came from blood. This clonotype was sampled from a boy between 2 and 10 years old in good health. CDR3 bases: TGCGCCAGCAGCCAAGAGGAAGCGGGAGTCTACGAGCAGTACTTC. Encoded protein: CASSQEEAGVYEQYF.